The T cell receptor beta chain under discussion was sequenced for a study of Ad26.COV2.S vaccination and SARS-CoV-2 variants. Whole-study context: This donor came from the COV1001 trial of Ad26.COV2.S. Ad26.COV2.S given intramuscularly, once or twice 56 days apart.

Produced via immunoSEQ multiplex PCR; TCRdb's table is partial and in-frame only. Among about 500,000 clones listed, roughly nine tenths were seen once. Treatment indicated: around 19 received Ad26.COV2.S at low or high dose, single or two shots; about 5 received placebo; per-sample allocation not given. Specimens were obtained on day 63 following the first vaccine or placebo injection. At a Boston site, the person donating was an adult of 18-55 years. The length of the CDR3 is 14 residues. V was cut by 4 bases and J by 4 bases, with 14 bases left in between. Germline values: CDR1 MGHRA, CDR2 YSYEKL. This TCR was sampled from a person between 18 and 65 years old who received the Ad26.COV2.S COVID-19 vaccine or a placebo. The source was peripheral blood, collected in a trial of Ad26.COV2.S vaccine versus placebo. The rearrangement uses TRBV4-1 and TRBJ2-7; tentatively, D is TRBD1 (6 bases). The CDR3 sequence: CASSPPGQQYEQYF. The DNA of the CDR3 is TGCGCCAGCAGCCCACCGGGACAACAGTACGAGCAGTACTTC.